The entry below describes one T cell receptor beta chain. Produced via immunoSEQ multiplex PCR; TCRdb's table is partial and in-frame only. The data hold fewer than 120,000 clones, with 88% observed a single time. The record originates from a study of T cell responses to AZD1222 COVID-19 vaccine. This CDR3 region has 15 residues. Germline-derived CDR1 and CDR2 are MNHEY and SVGAGI. The V end lost 4 bases, the J end lost 8 bases, and 18 bases lay between the germline ends. The TCR sequence derives from an adult in good health. The chain links TRBV6-5 to TRBJ2-4, with D unresolved. The sample consisted of peripheral blood, taken on day 0 of AZD1222 vaccination. The CDR3 DNA is TGTGCCAGCAGTTCTGGGAAGGGCCCGGCATACATTCAGTACTTC. Amino acid sequence: CASSSGKGPAYIQYF.